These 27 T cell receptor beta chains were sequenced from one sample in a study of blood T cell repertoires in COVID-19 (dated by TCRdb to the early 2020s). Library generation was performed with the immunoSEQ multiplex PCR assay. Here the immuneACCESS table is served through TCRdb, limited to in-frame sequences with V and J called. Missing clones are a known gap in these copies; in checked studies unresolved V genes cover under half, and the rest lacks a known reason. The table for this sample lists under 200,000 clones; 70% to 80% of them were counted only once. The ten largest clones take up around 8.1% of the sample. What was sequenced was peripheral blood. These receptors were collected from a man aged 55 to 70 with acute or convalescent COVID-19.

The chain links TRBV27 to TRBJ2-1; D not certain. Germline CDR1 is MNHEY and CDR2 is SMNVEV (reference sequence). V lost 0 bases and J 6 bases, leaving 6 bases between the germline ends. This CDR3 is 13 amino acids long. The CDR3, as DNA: TGTGCCAGCAGTTTATCGAGATTCAATGAGCAGTTCTTC. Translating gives CASSLSRFNEQFF.

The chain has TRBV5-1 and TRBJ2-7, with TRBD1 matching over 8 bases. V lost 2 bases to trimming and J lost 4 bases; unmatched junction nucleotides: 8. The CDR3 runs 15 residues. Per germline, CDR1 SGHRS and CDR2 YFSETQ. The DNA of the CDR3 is TGCGCCAGCAGCTTCACTCAGGGGGCTCTTTACGAGCAGTACTTC. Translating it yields CASSFTQGALYEQYF.

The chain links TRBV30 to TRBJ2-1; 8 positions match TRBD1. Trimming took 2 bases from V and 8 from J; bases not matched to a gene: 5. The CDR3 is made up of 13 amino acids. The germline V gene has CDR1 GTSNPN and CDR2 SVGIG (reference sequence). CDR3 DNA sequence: TGTGCCTGGAGTCTTACAGGGGGAGATGAGCAGTTCTTC. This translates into CAWSLTGGDEQFF.

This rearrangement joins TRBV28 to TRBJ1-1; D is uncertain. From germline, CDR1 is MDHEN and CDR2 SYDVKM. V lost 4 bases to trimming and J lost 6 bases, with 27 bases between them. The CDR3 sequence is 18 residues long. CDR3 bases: TGTGCCAGCAGTTCCACTACGATAAACGGCCCTGGTGGCGCTGAAGCTTTCTTT. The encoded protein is CASSSTTINGPGGAEAFF. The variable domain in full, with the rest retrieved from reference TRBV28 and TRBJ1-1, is DVKVTQSSRYLVKRTGEKVFLECVQDMDHENMFWYRQDPGLGLRLIYFSYDVKMKEKGDIPEGYSVSREKKERFSLILESASTNQTSMYLCASSSTTINGPGGAEAFFGQGTRLTVV.

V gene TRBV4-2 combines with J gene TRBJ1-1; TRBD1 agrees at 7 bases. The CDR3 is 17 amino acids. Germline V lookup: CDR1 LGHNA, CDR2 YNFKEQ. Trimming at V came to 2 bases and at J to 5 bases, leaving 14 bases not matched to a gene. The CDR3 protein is CASSQPRSQGVGTEAFF. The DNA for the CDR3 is TGTGCCAGCAGCCAACCCCGAAGCCAGGGGGTAGGGACTGAAGCTTTCTTT.

CDR3 protein: CAIRMTGQDEQYF. CDR3 nucleotides: TGTGCCATCAGGATGACAGGACAGGACGAGCAGTACTTC. The rearrangement links TRBV10-3 to TRBJ2-7; 7 bases agree with TRBD1. The CDR3 is 13 amino acids. Germline trimming cut 6 bases from V and 5 bases from J; bases unmatched to any gene: 7. The germline V gene has CDR1 ENHRY and CDR2 SYGVKD.

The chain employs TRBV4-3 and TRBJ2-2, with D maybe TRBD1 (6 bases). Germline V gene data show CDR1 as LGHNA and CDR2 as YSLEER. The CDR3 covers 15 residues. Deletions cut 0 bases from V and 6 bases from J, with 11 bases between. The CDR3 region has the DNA TGCGCCAGCAGCCAAGATTGGGGGCGGGCCGGGGAGCTGTTTTTT. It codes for CASSQDWGRAGELFF.

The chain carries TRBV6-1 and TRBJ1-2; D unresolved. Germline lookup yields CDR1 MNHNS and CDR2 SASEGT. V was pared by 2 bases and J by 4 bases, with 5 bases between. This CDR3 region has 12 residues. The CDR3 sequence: CASSERAYGYTF. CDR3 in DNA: TGTGCCAGCAGTGAACGAGCCTATGGCTACACCTTC.

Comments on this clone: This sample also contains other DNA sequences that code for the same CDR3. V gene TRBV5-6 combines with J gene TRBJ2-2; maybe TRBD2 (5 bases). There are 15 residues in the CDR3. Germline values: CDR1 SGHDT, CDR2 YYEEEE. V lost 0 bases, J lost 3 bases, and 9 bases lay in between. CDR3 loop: CASSLAGVDTGELFF. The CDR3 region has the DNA TGTGCCAGCAGCTTGGCCGGGGTCGACACCGGGGAGCTGTTTTTT.

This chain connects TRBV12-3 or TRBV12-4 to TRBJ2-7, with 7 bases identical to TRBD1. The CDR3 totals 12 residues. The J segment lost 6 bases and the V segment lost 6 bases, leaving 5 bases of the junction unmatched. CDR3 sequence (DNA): TGTGCCAGCAGGACAGGGACGACCGAGCAGTACTTC. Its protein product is CASRTGTTEQYF.

The CDR3 DNA follows: TGCGCCAGCAGCCAAACTACAGGGAGGGCGAACACTGAAGCTTTCTTT. Amino acids: CASSQTTGRANTEAFF. The V gene is TRBV4-1, the J gene TRBJ1-1; D possibly corresponds to TRBD1 (6 bases). Germline values: CDR1 MGHRA, CDR2 YSYEKL. V was cut by 2 bases and J by 1 base, with 14 bases left in between. This CDR3 region has 16 residues.

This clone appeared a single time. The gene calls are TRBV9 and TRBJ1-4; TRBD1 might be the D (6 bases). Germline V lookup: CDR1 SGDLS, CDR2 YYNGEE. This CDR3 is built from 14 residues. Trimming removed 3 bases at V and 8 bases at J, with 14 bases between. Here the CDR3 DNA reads TGTGCCAGCAGCGGGATGGGACATCACGAAAAACTGTTTTTT. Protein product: CASSGMGHHEKLFF.

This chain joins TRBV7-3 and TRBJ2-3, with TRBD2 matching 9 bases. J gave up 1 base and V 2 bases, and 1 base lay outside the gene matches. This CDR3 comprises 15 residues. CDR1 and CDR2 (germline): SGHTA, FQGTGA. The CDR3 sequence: CASSLLAGRTDTQYF. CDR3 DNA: TGTGCCAGCAGCTTACTAGCGGGGCGCACAGATACGCAGTATTTT.

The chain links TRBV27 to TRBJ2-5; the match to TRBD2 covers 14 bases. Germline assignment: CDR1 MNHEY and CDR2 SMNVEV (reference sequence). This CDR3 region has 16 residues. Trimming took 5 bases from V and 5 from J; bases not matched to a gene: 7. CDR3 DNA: TGTGCCAGCAGTCGACTAGCGGGGGGGCCACGGGAGACCCAGTACTTC. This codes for CASSRLAGGPRETQYF.

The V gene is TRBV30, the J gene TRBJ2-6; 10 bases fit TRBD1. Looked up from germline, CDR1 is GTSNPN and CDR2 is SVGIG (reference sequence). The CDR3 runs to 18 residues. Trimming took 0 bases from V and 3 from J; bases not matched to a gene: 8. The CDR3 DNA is TGTGCCTGGAGTGTACCTGGACAGGGGGTAGTTGGGGCCAACGTCCTGACTTTC. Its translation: CAWSVPGQGVVGANVLTF.

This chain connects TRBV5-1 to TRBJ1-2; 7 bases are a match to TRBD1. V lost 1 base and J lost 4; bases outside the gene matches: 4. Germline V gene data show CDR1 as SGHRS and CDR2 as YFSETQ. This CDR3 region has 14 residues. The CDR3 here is CASSLTGTAYGYTF. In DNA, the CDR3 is TGCGCCAGCAGCTTGACGGGGACAGCCTATGGCTACACCTTC.

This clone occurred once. The CDR3 nucleotides read TGTGCCACCAGTGATTCAGGCAGGGTCTATCAGCCCCAGCATTTT. As protein: CATSDSGRVYQPQHF. This chain uses TRBV24-1 with TRBJ1-5; the D gene is possibly TRBD1 (5 bases). V was pared by 2 bases and J by 5 bases, with 12 bases between. This CDR3 is 15 amino acids long. The germline V gene has CDR1 KGHDR and CDR2 SFDVKD.

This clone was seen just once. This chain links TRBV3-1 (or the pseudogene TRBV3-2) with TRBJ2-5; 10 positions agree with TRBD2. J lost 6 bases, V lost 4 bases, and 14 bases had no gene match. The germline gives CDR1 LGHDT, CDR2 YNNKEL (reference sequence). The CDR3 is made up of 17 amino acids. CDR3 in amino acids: CASSPPRELAGFKTQYF. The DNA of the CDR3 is TGTGCCAGCAGCCCACCGAGGGAACTAGCGGGGTTCAAGACCCAGTACTTC.

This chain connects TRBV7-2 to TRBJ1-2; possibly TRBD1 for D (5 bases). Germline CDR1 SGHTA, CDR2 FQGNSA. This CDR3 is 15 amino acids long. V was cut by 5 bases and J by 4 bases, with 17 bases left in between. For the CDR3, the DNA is TGTGCCAGCAGCCTCGCGGTCGGGCAGGGCTATGGCTACACCTTC. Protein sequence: CASSLAVGQGYGYTF.

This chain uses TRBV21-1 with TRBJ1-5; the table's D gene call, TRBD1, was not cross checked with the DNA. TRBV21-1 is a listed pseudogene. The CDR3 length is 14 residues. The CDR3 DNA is TGTGCCAGCAGCCGCAGGGGGCCAAATCAGCCCCAGCATTTT. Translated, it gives CASSRRGPNQPQHF.

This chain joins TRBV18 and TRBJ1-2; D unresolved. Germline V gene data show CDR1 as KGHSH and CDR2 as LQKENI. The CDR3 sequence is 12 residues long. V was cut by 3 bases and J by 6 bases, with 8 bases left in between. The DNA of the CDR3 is TGTGCCAGCTCACCTTCCGCGGATGGCTACACCTTC. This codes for CASSPSADGYTF.

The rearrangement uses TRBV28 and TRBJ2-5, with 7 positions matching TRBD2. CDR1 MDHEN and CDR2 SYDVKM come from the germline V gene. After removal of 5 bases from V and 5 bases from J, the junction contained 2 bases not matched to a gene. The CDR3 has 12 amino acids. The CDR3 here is CASSGGEETQYF. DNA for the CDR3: TGTGCCAGCAGTGGGGGGGAGGAGACCCAGTACTTC.

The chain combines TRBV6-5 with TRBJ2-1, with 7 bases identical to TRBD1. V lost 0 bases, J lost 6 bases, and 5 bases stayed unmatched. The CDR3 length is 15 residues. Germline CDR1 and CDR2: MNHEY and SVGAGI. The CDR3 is CASSYSMAGGNEQFF. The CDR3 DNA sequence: TGTGCCAGCAGTTACTCGATGGCAGGGGGCAATGAGCAGTTCTTC.

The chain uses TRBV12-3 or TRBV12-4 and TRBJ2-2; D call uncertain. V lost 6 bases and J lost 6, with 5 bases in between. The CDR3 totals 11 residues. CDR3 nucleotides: TGTGCCAGCAGCCCAGCCGGGGAGCTGTTTTTT. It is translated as CASSPAGELFF.

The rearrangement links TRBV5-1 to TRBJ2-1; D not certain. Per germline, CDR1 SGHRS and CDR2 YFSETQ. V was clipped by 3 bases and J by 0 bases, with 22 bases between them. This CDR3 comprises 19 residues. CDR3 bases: TGCGCCAGCAGCTATGGGTTCGGGTCGGGTCCGAGCTCCTACAATGAGCAGTTCTTC. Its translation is CASSYGFGSGPSSYNEQFF. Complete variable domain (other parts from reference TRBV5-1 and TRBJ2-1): KAGVTQTPRYLIKTRGQQVTLSCSPISGHRSVSWYQQTPGQGLQFLFEYFSETQRNKGNFPGRFSGRQFSNSRSEMNVSTLELGDSALYLCASSYGFGSGPSSYNEQFFGPGTRLTVL.

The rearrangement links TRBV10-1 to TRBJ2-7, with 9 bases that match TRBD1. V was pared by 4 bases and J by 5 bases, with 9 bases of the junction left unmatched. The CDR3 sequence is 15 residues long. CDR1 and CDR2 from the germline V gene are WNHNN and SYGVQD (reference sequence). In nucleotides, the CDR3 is TGCGCCAGCAGTGGATGGGGGACAGGGCAGAACGAGCAGTACTTC. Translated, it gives CASSGWGTGQNEQYF.

This CDR3 reads CASSLAGGYTF. For the CDR3, the DNA is TGTGCCAGTAGTTTGGCGGGTGGCTACACCTTC. This sequence joins TRBV19 and TRBJ1-2; D ambiguous. The V end lost 5 bases, the J end lost 7 bases, and 8 bases lay between the germline ends. The length of the CDR3 is 11 residues. Germline V gives CDR1 LNHDA, CDR2 SQIVND (reference sequence).